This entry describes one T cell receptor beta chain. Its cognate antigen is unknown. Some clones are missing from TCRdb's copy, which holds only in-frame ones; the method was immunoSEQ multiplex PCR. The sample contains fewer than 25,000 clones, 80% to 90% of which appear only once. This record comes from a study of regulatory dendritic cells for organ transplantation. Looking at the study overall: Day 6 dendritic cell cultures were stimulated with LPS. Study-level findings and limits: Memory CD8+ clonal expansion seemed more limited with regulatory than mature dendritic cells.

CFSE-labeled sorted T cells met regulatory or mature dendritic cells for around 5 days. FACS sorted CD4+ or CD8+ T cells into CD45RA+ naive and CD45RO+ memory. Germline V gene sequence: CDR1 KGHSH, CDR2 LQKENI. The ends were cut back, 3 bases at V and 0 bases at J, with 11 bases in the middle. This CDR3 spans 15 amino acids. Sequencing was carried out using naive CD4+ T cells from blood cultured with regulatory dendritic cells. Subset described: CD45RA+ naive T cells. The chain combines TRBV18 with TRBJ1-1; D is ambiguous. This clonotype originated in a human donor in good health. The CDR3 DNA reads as TGTGCCAGCTCACCCGACCAATCCTTGAACACTGAAGCTTTCTTT. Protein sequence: CASSPDQSLNTEAFF.